This T cell receptor beta chain was retrieved from a study of T cells expressing NK-cell markers. Across the whole study: All TCR beta repertoires analysed originated from sorted CD3+CD56+NKG2C+, CD3+CD56+NKG2C- and CD3+CD56-NKG2C+ T cells. Findings and limits, study-wide: Each of 6 or 7 donors carried dominant NKG2C+ clonotypes accounting for roughly 1.0-8% of CD8+ T cells. The CD3+CD56-NKG2C+ fraction of a few donors was likewise dominated by these clonotypes.

It was by 5'RACE template switching with UMIs that TCR beta cDNA was made. After re-calling the 5' RACE reads, TCRdb lists one entry per CDR3 protein, DNA absent. Here the sample table reports about 300,000 distinct CDR3 sequences. Remarks on this clonotype: Antigen: not known.

The CDR3 runs to 18 residues. This chain connects TRBV12-3 or TRBV12-4 to TRBJ2-3; without DNA, the TCRdb call of TRBD2 cannot be checked. Sequenced: blood T cells: a sorted CD56 or NKG2C T cell subset, CD4+ or CD8+ T cells, or bulk PBMC T cells (not recorded which). The clonotype was recovered from a woman between 18 and 75 years old in good health. CDR3 sequence: CACSIERLAGFPTDTQYF.